This T cell receptor beta chain came from a study of T-cell memory formation after mild COVID-19. Study details: For the most part, TCR clusters were specific to one donor. The study, taken as a whole, reports: Clones contracting over day 15 to 85 were CD4/CD8 balanced, with later expanders leaning CD4+. There were some responding clones in pre-infection memory, which suggested that cross-reactive memory had joined.

Germline trimming cut 0 bases from V and 4 bases from J; bases unmatched to any gene: 6. The germline CDR1 and CDR2 sequences are DFQATT and SNEGSKA (reference sequence). The length of the CDR3 is 16 residues. A single record per CDR3 protein comes from TCRdb applying MiXCR to the 5' RACE reads. The sample lists 500,000 to 650,000 distinct CDR3 sequences, less than 25% seen once, with about 8.4% in the top ten. Details on this clonotype: Its matching antigen is unknown.

This sequence was found in an adult woman who had mild COVID-19 (a few samples of this study predate the infection). Cell type and time point are not known. The source material was PBMCs or a T cell subset sorted from them (not recorded which). V gene TRBV20-1 combines with J gene TRBJ2-1; TRBD2 aligns across 10 bases. The CDR3 region is CSARDWLAGAYNEQFF. CDR3 nucleotides: TGCAGTGCTAGAGATTGGCTAGCGGGGGCTTACAATGAGCAGTTCTTC.